A selection of T cell receptor beta chains follows, all from one sample in a study of blood T cell repertoires in COVID-19. The assay was immunoSEQ multiplex PCR, and TCRdb's table has in-frame clones only and misses some. The table lists 270,000 or so clones, about four fifths of them singletons. Sequencing was carried out using peripheral blood. The receptors derive from a woman aged 18-29 years with acute or convalescent COVID-19. The CDR3 runs from the conserved cysteine through the conserved F or W. Each record gives: J gene, clone size, V gene, D gene, CDR3 protein, CDR3 DNA. The D gene is left open where the match is weak. Expanded clones are given a class, and other clones once, few, many or no size at all.

J: TRBJ2-1; size: -; V: TRBV7-2; D: TRBD2; CDR3: CASSLVTSGYNEQFF; DNA: TGTGCCAGCAGCCTCGTCACTAGCGGATACAATGAGCAGTTCTTC
J: TRBJ2-2; size: -; V: TRBV2; D: -; CDR3: CASAGLRERVGELFF; DNA: TGTGCCAGCGCGGGACTTAGGGAGCGGGTCGGGGAGCTGTTTTTT
J: TRBJ2-1; size: -; V: TRBV27; D: TRBD1; CDR3: CASSFPGQGLYNEQFF; DNA: TGTGCCAGCAGTTTCCCCGGACAGGGGTTGTACAATGAGCAGTTCTTC
J: TRBJ1-6; size: few; V: TRBV7-9; D: -; CDR3: CATRREDSPLHF; DNA: TGTGCCACGCGCAGGGAGGATTCACCCCTCCACTTT
J: TRBJ1-2; size: -; V: TRBV5-1; D: -; CDR3: CASSLLTDYGYTF; DNA: TGCGCCAGCAGCTTACTCACCGACTATGGCTACACCTTC
J: TRBJ1-2; size: -; V: TRBV7-8; D: -; CDR3: CASSLRGHNANYGYTF; DNA: TGTGCCAGCAGCTTAAGGGGACATAACGCTAACTATGGCTACACCTTC
J: TRBJ2-3; size: -; V: TRBV5-6; D: TRBD1; CDR3: CASSWGQGLTPQYF; DNA: TGTGCCAGCAGCTGGGGACAGGGTTTGACGCCGCAGTATTTT
J: TRBJ2-5; size: -; V: TRBV23-1; D: -; CDR3: CASSRGRELKETQYF; DNA: TGCGCCAGCAGTCGCGGCAGGGAACTAAAAGAGACCCAGTACTTC
J: TRBJ1-5; size: -; V: TRBV30; D: -; CDR3: CAWSVTARQPQHF; DNA: TGTGCCTGGAGTGTAACGGCGAGGCAGCCCCAGCATTTT
J: TRBJ2-1; size: -; V: TRBV29-1; D: TRBD1; CDR3: CSLRDRGLGEQFF; DNA: TGCAGCCTCCGGGACAGGGGGCTGGGTGAGCAGTTCTTC
J: TRBJ1-2; size: -; V: TRBV19; D: -; CDR3: CASSISTNYGYTF; DNA: TGTGCGAGTAGTATCTCTACTAACTATGGCTACACCTTC
J: TRBJ2-7; size: -; V: TRBV6-6; D: -; CDR3: CASSFSSYEQYF; DNA: TGTGCCAGCTCCTTTTCGAGCTACGAGCAGTACTTC
J: TRBJ2-4; size: -; V: TRBV6-2/TRBV6-3; D: TRBD1; CDR3: CASSYGQGAAKNIQYF; DNA: TGTGCCAGCAGTTACGGTCAGGGGGCTGCCAAAAACATTCAGTACTTC
J: TRBJ2-1; size: -; V: TRBV5-4; D: -; CDR3: CASSERDSNNEQFF; DNA: TGTGCCAGCAGCGAAAGGGACTCAAACAATGAGCAGTTCTTC
J: TRBJ1-1; size: -; V: TRBV12-3/TRBV12-4; D: -; CDR3: CASSGQLNTEAFF; DNA: TGTGCCAGCAGTGGACAGTTGAACACTGAAGCTTTCTTT
J: TRBJ2-3; size: -; V: TRBV5-4; D: -; CDR3: CASSSQQGTTDTQYF; DNA: TGTGCCAGCAGCTCCCAACAGGGAACCACAGATACGCAGTATTTT